This T cell receptor beta chain was recovered during a study of blood T cell repertoires in COVID-19. Study-wide context: Samples representing acute and convalescent COVID-19 were sourced from the United States, Italy and Spain.

Seattle's cohort entered during active infection and was followed longitudinally. CDR1 and CDR2 (germline): SEHNR, FQNEAQ (reference sequence). The trim removed 6 bases at V and 3 bases at J, leaving 13 bases unmatched. The CDR3 runs to 16 residues. As handled by the study authors: Using reference gene primer amplification, nucleated cell counts were estimated. TCRdb's table, derived via immunoSEQ multiplex PCR, lists solely in-frame clones and lacks some. D and trimming were read from the DNA, whereas the V and J calls and clone size are those reported in that table. This table holds 180,000 or so clones, more than 75% found once.

Sequenced input: peripheral blood. The V call is TRBV7-9, the J call TRBJ2-7; 8 bases are a match to TRBD2. This clonotype was obtained from a person aged 65 to 85 with COVID-19, enrolled during active disease. In nucleotides, the CDR3 is TGTGCCAGCAGTCGGCCAACCGGGACTAGTTTCTACGAGCAGTACTTC. Its translation: CASSRPTGTSFYEQYF.